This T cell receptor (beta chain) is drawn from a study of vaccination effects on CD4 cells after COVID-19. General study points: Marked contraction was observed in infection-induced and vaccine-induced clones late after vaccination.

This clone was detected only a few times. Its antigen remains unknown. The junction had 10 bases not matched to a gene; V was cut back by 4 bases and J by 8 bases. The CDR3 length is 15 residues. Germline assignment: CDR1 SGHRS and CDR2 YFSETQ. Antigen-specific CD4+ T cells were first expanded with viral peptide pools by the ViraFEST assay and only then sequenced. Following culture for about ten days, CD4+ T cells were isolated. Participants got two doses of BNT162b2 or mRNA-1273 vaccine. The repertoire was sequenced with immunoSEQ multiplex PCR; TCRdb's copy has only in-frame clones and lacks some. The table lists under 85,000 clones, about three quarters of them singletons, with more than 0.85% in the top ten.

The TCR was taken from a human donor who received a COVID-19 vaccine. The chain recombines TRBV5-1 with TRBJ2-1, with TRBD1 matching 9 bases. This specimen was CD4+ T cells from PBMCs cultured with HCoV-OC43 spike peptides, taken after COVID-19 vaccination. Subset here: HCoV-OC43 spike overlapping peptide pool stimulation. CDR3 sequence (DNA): TGCGCCAGCAGCCCCCGGGACAGGGTTCGGGATGAGCAGTTCTTC. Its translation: CASSPRDRVRDEQFF.